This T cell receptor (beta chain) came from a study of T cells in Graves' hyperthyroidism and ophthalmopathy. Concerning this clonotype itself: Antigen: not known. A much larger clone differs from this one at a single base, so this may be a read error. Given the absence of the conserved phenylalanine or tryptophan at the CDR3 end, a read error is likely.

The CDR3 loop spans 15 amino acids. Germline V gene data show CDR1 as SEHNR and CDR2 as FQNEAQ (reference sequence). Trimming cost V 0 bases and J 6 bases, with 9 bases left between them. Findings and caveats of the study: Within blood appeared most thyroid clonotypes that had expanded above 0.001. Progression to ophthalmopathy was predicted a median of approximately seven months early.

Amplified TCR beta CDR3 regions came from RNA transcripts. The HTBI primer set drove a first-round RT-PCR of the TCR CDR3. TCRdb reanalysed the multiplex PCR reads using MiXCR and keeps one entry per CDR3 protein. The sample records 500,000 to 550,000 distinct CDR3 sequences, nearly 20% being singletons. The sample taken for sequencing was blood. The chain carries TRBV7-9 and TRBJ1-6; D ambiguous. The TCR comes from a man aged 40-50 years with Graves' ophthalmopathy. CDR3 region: CASSLALGSNSPLHL. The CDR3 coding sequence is TGTGCCAGCAGCTTAGCGCTGGGGAGTAATTCACCCCTCCACTTG.